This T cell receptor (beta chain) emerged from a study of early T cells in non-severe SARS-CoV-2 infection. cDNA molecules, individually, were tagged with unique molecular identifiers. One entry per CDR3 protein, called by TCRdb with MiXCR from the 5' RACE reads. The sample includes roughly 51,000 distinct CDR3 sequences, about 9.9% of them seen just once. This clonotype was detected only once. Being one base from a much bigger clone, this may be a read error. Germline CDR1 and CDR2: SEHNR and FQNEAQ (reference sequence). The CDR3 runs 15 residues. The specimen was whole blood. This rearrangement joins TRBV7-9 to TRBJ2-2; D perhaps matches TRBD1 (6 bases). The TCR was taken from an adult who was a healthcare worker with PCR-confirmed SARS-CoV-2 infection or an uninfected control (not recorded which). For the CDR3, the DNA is TGTGCCAGCAGCTTCCAGGGGCGTAACAGCGGGGAGCTGTTTTTT. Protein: CASSFQGRNSGELFF.